The 30 T cell receptor beta chains in this list originate from one sample, sequenced in a study of cytomegalovirus exposure and HLA in healthy donors. TCRdb's table, derived via immunoSEQ multiplex PCR, lists solely in-frame clones and lacks some. The data show roughly 330,000 clones, about 85% seen once. The specimen sequenced was PBMCs. Receptor source: a woman aged 30 to 39 in good health and CMV-seropositive.

This clone was recorded only once. In DNA form, the CDR3 reads TGTGCCAGCAGCTACCCGGGACTAGCGGGGGGGCAAGAGACCCAGTACTTC. The encoded protein is CASSYPGLAGGQETQYF. The V gene is TRBV7-2, the J gene TRBJ2-5; TRBD2 matches at 16 bases. V was clipped by 4 bases and J by 2 bases; unmatched bases: 4. CDR3 size: 17 residues. Germline V gives CDR1 SGHTA, CDR2 FQGNSA.

This clone has only a few counts. The V and J genes are TRBV5-8 and TRBJ1-2, with D unclear. V was cut by 4 bases and J by 8 bases, with 12 bases left in between. This CDR3 has 12 amino acids. Germline V gene lookup returns CDR1 SGHTS and CDR2 YDEGEE. The CDR3 DNA is TGTGCCAGCAGCCCCGGGGTTTGGGGCTACACCTTC. It codes for CASSPGVWGYTF.

V gene TRBV6-1 combines with J gene TRBJ1-2, with 10 bases aligning to TRBD1. This CDR3 has 16 residues. Germline V gene data show CDR1 as MNHNS and CDR2 as SASEGT. V gave up 6 bases and J gave up 2 bases; unmatched junction bases: 9. This CDR3 reads CASRETGTGDNYGYTF. CDR3 sequence (DNA): TGTGCCAGCAGGGAAACCGGGACAGGGGACAACTATGGCTACACCTTC.

The chain combines TRBV5-1 with TRBJ2-7, with 9 positions matching TRBD1. Germline V gives CDR1 SGHRS, CDR2 YFSETQ. The CDR3 length is 16 residues. The V gene end was trimmed by 0 bases and the J gene end by 1 base; junction bases not matched to a gene: 5. The CDR3 sequence is CASSLEGQGLSYEQYF. CDR3 sequence (DNA): TGCGCCAGCAGCTTGGAGGGACAGGGACTTTCCTACGAGCAGTACTTC.

The J gene is TRBJ2-1, the V gene TRBV7-9; a weak D match, TRBD2 (5 bases). This CDR3 has 15 residues. The germline CDR1 and CDR2 sequences are SEHNR and FQNEAQ (reference sequence). V lost 3 bases and J lost 5, with 14 bases in between. The chain's CDR3 is CASSFEGVDNNEQFF. The CDR3 DNA is TGTGCCAGCAGCTTCGAGGGCGTCGATAACAATGAGCAGTTCTTC.

The rearrangement uses TRBV4-1 and TRBJ2-7, with 11 bases lining up with TRBD2. Trimming took 3 bases from V and 8 from J; bases not matched to a gene: 9. The CDR3 is 15 amino acids. Germline loops: CDR1 MGHRA, CDR2 YSYEKL. CDR3 bases: TGCGCCAGCAGCCAGGTTAGCGGGAGGGATTTCCAGCAGTACTTC. This translates into CASSQVSGRDFQQYF.

This clone has only one observation. This sequence joins TRBV11-2 and TRBJ2-1; no firm D call. From germline, CDR1 is SGHAT and CDR2 FQNNGV. Trimming pared 8 bases from V and 15 bases from J, leaving 11 bases between. This CDR3 contains 9 residues. The chain's CDR3 is CASGERWFF. The CDR3 DNA reads as TGTGCCAGCGGCGAACGGTGGTTCTTC.

CDR3 DNA: TGTGCCAGCAGTGACTCGAAGGTAGGAGTTCCTTCCTACGAGCAGTACTTC. Protein: CASSDSKVGVPSYEQYF. The gene calls are TRBV6-4 and TRBJ2-7, with no clear D. This CDR3 has 17 residues. V was shortened by 0 bases and J by 1 base, with 16 bases between the two germline ends. Germline CDR1 reads MRHNA; CDR2 reads SNTAGT.

This chain links TRBV2 with TRBJ2-1; unclear D gene. The CDR3 has 12 residues. The V end lost 8 bases, the J end lost 4 bases, and 9 bases lay between the germline ends. Germline values: CDR1 SNHLY, CDR2 FYNNEI. CDR3 DNA: TGTGCCAGCCGAGTCGAGTACAATGAGCAGTTCTTC. It specifies CASRVEYNEQFF.

The chain has TRBV2 and TRBJ2-2; D gene uncertain. Germline CDR1 SNHLY, CDR2 FYNNEI. Trimming pared 7 bases from V and 1 base from J, leaving 7 bases between. This CDR3 spans 13 amino acids. The CDR3 loop reads CASMVGNTGELFF. CDR3 nucleotide sequence: TGTGCCAGCATGGTAGGGAACACCGGGGAGCTGTTTTTT.

Only one count was recorded for this clone. This sequence joins TRBV30 and TRBJ2-3, with 8 positions matching TRBD2. Germline V gives CDR1 GTSNPN, CDR2 SVGIG (reference sequence). The ends lost 0 bases at V and 5 bases at J; junction bases unmatched: 7. CDR3 length equals 15 residues. The CDR3: CAWSVVAGLQDTQYF. CDR3 coding DNA: TGTGCCTGGAGTGTGGTAGCGGGACTACAAGATACGCAGTATTTT.

This chain uses TRBV6-4 with TRBJ1-6; tentative D call: TRBD1 (5 bases). CDR3 length: 17 amino acids. Germline loops: CDR1 MRHNA, CDR2 SNTAGT. The ends were cut back, 2 bases at V and 4 bases at J, with 15 bases in the middle. For the CDR3, the DNA is TGTGCCAGCAGTGACACAGGAAAAAAGGTGTATAATTCACCCCTCCACTTT. Its protein is CASSDTGKKVYNSPLHF.

This chain links TRBV5-4 with TRBJ2-5; no clear D. The V gene lost 4 bases and the J gene lost 3 bases, with 19 bases spanning the gap. Germline CDR1 reads SGHNT; CDR2 reads YYREEE (reference sequence). The CDR3 length is 16 residues. The CDR3 DNA sequence: TGTGCCAGCAGCCTCGGACCAATCTTGGGGAAAGAGACCCAGTACTTC. This sequence encodes CASSLGPILGKETQYF. The entire variable domain, with the rest obtained from reference TRBV5-4 and TRBJ2-5, is as follows: ETGVTQSPTHLIKTRGQQVTLRCSSQSGHNTVSWYQQALGQGPQFIFQYYREEENGRGNFPPRFSGLQFPNYSSELNVNALELDDSALYLCASSLGPILGKETQYFGPGTRLLVL.

J is TRBJ1-4 and V is TRBV7-9; weak D call: TRBD1 (6 bases). Germline V lookup: CDR1 SEHNR, CDR2 FQNEAQ (reference sequence). This CDR3 spans 14 amino acids. V lost 1 base to trimming and J lost 5 bases, with 8 bases between them. The CDR3 spells CASSLGGGNEKLFF. The CDR3 DNA reads as TGTGCCAGCAGCTTAGGAGGGGGGAATGAAAAACTGTTTTTT.

The chain recombines TRBV30 with TRBJ1-2; D is possibly TRBD1 (6 bases). Germline loops: CDR1 GTSNPN, CDR2 SVGIG (reference sequence). Trimming removed 3 bases from V and 4 bases from J, with 18 bases in between. CDR3 length equals 15 residues. The CDR3 DNA is TGTGCCTGGAGATCAGTTGGGGGCTTCTCCTATGGCTACACCTTC. Translating gives CAWRSVGGFSYGYTF.

This clone was found once. This rearrangement joins TRBV4-1 to TRBJ2-7; maybe TRBD1 (6 bases). CDR3 length: 15 residues. The germline gives CDR1 MGHRA, CDR2 YSYEKL. Trimming removed 0 bases at V and 7 bases at J, with 16 bases between. CDR3 bases: TGCGCCAGCAGCCAAGAGGTGGGGGCGCGTGGGGAGCAGTACTTC. Translating it yields CASSQEVGARGEQYF.

The V call is TRBV27, the J call TRBJ2-7, with 9 bases that match TRBD1. Per the germline V gene, CDR1 is MNHEY and CDR2 is SMNVEV (reference sequence). The ends lost 6 bases at V and 6 bases at J; junction bases unmatched: 6. There are 13 residues in the CDR3. The CDR3, as DNA: TGTGCCAGCAGGGGACAGGGCCCTCGCGAGCAGTACTTC. Amino acids: CASRGQGPREQYF.

The chain joins TRBV4-3 to TRBJ2-1; 7 bases align to TRBD1. Germline V gene sequence: CDR1 LGHNA, CDR2 YSLEER. J lost 3 bases, V lost 8 bases, and 7 bases had no gene match. The length of the CDR3 is 14 residues. CDR3 in amino acids: CASGQTGFYNEQFF. As DNA, the CDR3 is TGCGCCAGCGGACAGACAGGGTTCTACAATGAGCAGTTCTTC.

Only one count was recorded for this clone. This sequence joins TRBV28 and TRBJ1-5; 11 nucleotides align to TRBD1. Germline trimming cut 3 bases from V and 5 bases from J; bases unmatched to any gene: 9. This CDR3 has 17 residues. Germline V CDR1 and CDR2: MDHEN, SYDVKM. CDR3 DNA: TGTGCCAGCAGTTTGGGACCGGACAGGGGGCTAGATCAGCCCCAGCATTTT. This gives the protein CASSLGPDRGLDQPQHF.

This clone has just one count. The chain is built from TRBV28 and TRBJ2-4; the match to TRBD1 covers 9 bases. V trimming: 7 bases; J trimming: 8 bases; junction bases outside the gene matches: 9. This CDR3 is 14 amino acids long. Germline CDR1 and CDR2: MDHEN and SYDVKM. For the CDR3, the DNA is TGTGCCAGCAATGCCCGGGACAGGGATTACATTCAGTACTTC. It encodes CASNARDRDYIQYF.

The rearrangement joins TRBV25-1 to TRBJ2-1, with D uncertain. The V and J ends lost 4 bases and 0 bases respectively, with 10 bases between them. CDR1 and CDR2 (germline): MGHDK, SYGVNS. CDR3 length: 15 amino acids. The CDR3 spells CASSVQGNSYNEQFF. CDR3 DNA: TGTGCCAGCAGTGTTCAAGGGAACTCCTACAATGAGCAGTTCTTC.

This clone was picked up one time. The gene calls are TRBV9 and TRBJ1-2; D is ambiguous. The CDR3 extends over 14 amino acids. The V and J ends lost 3 bases and 6 bases respectively, with 15 bases between them. Germline CDR1 reads SGDLS; CDR2 reads YYNGEE. CDR3 region: CASSAGPGGNGYTF. CDR3 bases: TGTGCCAGCAGCGCCGGGCCCGGAGGGAATGGCTACACCTTC.

V and J are TRBV2 and TRBJ2-7, with D unresolved. The germline CDR1 and CDR2 sequences are SNHLY and FYNNEI. CDR3 length: 15 amino acids. The ends were cut back, 0 bases at V and 5 bases at J, with 14 bases in the middle. The CDR3 region has the DNA TGTGCCAGCAGTGAAGCAGTGGCAGGAACCAACGAGCAGTACTTC. Encoded protein: CASSEAVAGTNEQYF.

The chain recombines TRBV5-6 with TRBJ2-5; a weak D match, TRBD2 (5 bases). Germline V gives CDR1 SGHDT, CDR2 YYEEEE. This CDR3 region has 13 residues. Between the trimmed V and J ends, which lost 6 bases and 3 bases, there was a span of 12 bases. This CDR3 reads CASINREKETQYF. CDR3 nucleotide sequence: TGTGCCAGCATAAACCGGGAAAAAGAGACCCAGTACTTC.

This clone has just a few counts. CDR3 sequence: CASSSVGGRTSYEQYF. The CDR3 region has the DNA TGTGCCAGCAGTTCGGTAGGCGGGAGGACCTCCTACGAGCAGTACTTC. V is TRBV27 and J is TRBJ2-7; 8 bases line up with TRBD2. The V gene's germline CDR1 is MNHEY and CDR2 SMNVEV (reference sequence). This CDR3 has 16 residues. V dropped 4 bases and J dropped 0; count of bases not matched to a gene: 8.

The J gene is TRBJ2-7, the V gene TRBV11-3; 7 bases fit TRBD1. CDR1 is SGHNT and CDR2 is YENEEA in the germline V gene. Unmatched junction bases numbered 12, after V lost 0 bases and J lost 7 bases. The CDR3 length is 16 residues. The CDR3 sequence: CASSLDFRDSPTEQYF. The CDR3 DNA reads TGTGCCAGCAGCTTAGATTTCCGGGACAGTCCTACGGAGCAGTACTTC.

This clone was detected a few times. The chain recombines TRBV7-2 with TRBJ2-7; 8 bases align to TRBD2. The germline V gene has CDR1 SGHTA and CDR2 FQGNSA. The CDR3 runs to 16 residues. J was trimmed by 5 bases and V by 5 bases; bases with no gene match: 14. The CDR3 reads CASSPRPSGSSHEQYF. For the CDR3, the DNA is TGTGCCAGCAGCCCCCGCCCGAGCGGGAGTAGCCACGAGCAGTACTTC.

This clone came up once. V usage is TRBV30 and J usage is TRBJ2-7; D is unresolved. This CDR3 is 14 amino acids long. Trimming cost V 3 bases and J 0 bases, with 12 bases left between them. Germline V gene lookup returns CDR1 GTSNPN and CDR2 SVGIG (reference sequence). The CDR3 here is CAWRATAVSYEQYF. The CDR3 DNA follows: TGTGCCTGGAGGGCTACGGCGGTCTCCTACGAGCAGTACTTC.

The chain joins TRBV4-1 to TRBJ2-1; the D gene is possibly TRBD2 (6 bases). Germline assignment: CDR1 MGHRA and CDR2 YSYEKL. Between the trimmed V and J ends, which lost 2 bases and 5 bases, there was a span of 19 bases. The CDR3 totals 17 residues. The CDR3 is CASSQPTLGLLNNEQFF. The CDR3 nucleotides read TGCGCCAGCAGCCAACCTACCCTGGGACTGCTTAACAATGAGCAGTTCTTC.

A single count supports this clone. The rearrangement links TRBV2 to TRBJ2-7; tentative D call: TRBD1 (5 bases). Trimming took 2 bases from V and 3 from J, leaving 11 bases between them. CDR3 length: 14 residues. Per germline, CDR1 SNHLY and CDR2 FYNNEI. The CDR3 is CASSEQGSYYEQYF. CDR3 sequence (DNA): TGTGCCAGCAGTGAACAGGGCTCATACTACGAGCAGTACTTC. Complete variable domain (other parts from reference TRBV2 and TRBJ2-7): EPEVTQTPSHQVTQMGQEVILRCVPISNHLYFYWYRQILGQKVEFLVSFYNNEISEKSEIFDDQFSVERPDGSNFTLKIRSTKLEDSAMYFCASSEQGSYYEQYFGPGTRLTVT.